The present T cell receptor beta chain was sequenced within a study of shared clonotypes between healthy human individuals. Study observations and caveats: Among donors, the sharing of clonotypes was expected to be influenced by sequencing depth.

In the study's own analysis: Filtering differed for immunoSEQ, which gave only junction sequences without quality scores. The table came from immunoSEQ multiplex PCR; TCRdb's copy has only in-frame clones and leaves some out. That table supplies the V and J calls and clone size; D and trimming were determined from the DNA. The sample lists around 2,100,000 clones; about 95% were seen once. As regards this clone: What it binds is not known.

The naive CD8 population came from CD45RO-negative cells selected for CCR7, without terminally differentiated effector memory CD45RA+ cells. This receptor was taken from a man in his late teens or twenties in good health. The source material was naive CD8+ T cells sorted from blood.

The CDR3 is CASSAASQYF. The CDR3 nucleotides read TGTGCCAGCAGTGCGGCGTCCCAGTACTTC. V gene TRBV2 combines with J gene TRBJ2-5, with D hard to call. CDR3 size: 10 residues. Germline loops: CDR1 SNHLY, CDR2 FYNNEI. Trimming took off 4 bases at V and 9 bases at J, with 6 bases between the two ends.